The present T cell receptor beta chain was sequenced within a study of blood T cell repertoires in COVID-19. Study-level background: Researchers got acute and convalescent COVID-19 samples from the United States, Italy and Spain.

V lost 4 bases to trimming and J lost 4 bases; unmatched junction nucleotides: 2. CDR3 length equals 14 residues. The germline CDR1 and CDR2 sequences are LGHDT and YNNKEL (reference sequence). The data were produced by immunoSEQ multiplex PCR, yet TCRdb's version contains in-frame clones alone and is incomplete. This table has roughly 80,000 clones, around four fifths appearing once. The receptor was isolated from a human donor in a cohort sampled during active COVID-19. The chain is built from TRBV3-1 (or the pseudogene TRBV3-2) and TRBJ2-1; 9 bases agree with TRBD2. Material for sequencing was peripheral blood. The CDR3 nucleotides read TGTGCCAGCAGCCGAGGACTAGCGTACAATGAGCAGTTCTTC. Translated: CASSRGLAYNEQFF.